This TCR beta chain was captured in a study of cytomegalovirus exposure and HLA in healthy donors. CDR1 and CDR2 from the germline V gene are SGHRS and YFSETQ. This CDR3 region has 15 residues. V was clipped by 0 bases and J by 9 bases, with 16 bases between them. PCR used 60 Vbeta primers and 13 Jbeta primers. Assay: immunoSEQ multiplex PCR; the TCRdb copy retains only in-frame clones and omits some. The sample spans 75,000 to 85,000 clones; the ten largest clones claim less than 0.6%. Material: PBMCs. The source of this sequence is a man in his fifties or sixties in good health and CMV-seronegative. The J gene is TRBJ2-1, the V gene TRBV5-1; D possibly corresponds to TRBD2 (6 bases). CDR3 in amino acids: CASSLAAGQAGEQFF. CDR3 DNA sequence: TGCGCCAGCAGCTTGGCCGCGGGGCAAGCCGGTGAGCAGTTCTTC.